The sequence of this T cell receptor beta chain was determined in a study of Ad26.COV2.S vaccination and SARS-CoV-2 variants. TCRdb's table, derived via immunoSEQ multiplex PCR, lists solely in-frame clones and lacks some. The sample includes 300,000 to 450,000 clones, about 92% of them seen just once. The ends were cut back, 5 bases at V and 0 bases at J, with 13 bases in the middle. The V gene's germline CDR1 is LNHDA and CDR2 SQIVND (reference sequence). The CDR3 sequence is 16 residues long. The sequencing used peripheral blood, collected after recovery from COVID-19. The chain employs TRBV19 and TRBJ1-4; the D is unclear. The receptor comes from a human donor who had recovered from COVID-19. CDR3 sequence: CASSSLDSSTNEKLFF. CDR3 nucleotide sequence: TGTGCCAGTAGTTCTCTGGACTCTTCAACTAATGAAAAACTGTTTTTT.